Presented here are 11 T cell receptor beta chains from one specimen sequenced in a study of T cell responses to AZD1222 COVID-19 vaccine. Method: immunoSEQ multiplex PCR; TCRdb's copy keeps in-frame clones and lacks some. In the table there are about 270,000 clones, almost 95% of which are singletons. The material was peripheral blood, obtained 28 days after the second AZD1222 dose. The receptors stem from an adult who received the AZD1222 COVID-19 vaccine.

This clone was observed a handful of times. This chain links TRBV5-1 with TRBJ1-2; D might be TRBD1 (5 bases). CDR1 and CDR2 (germline): SGHRS, YFSETQ. Trimming left V 0 bases short and J 4 bases short, with 16 bases between. The CDR3 consists of 16 residues. The CDR3 DNA reads as TGCGCCAGCAGCTTGGCCTGGGGGGAAGAGGGCTATGGCTACACCTTC. Its protein is CASSLAWGEEGYGYTF.

The genes are TRBV7-8 and TRBJ2-2; possible D gene TRBD2, 5 bases. Germline assignment: CDR1 SGHVS and CDR2 FQNEAQ. This CDR3 is built from 15 residues. V was shortened by 5 bases and J by 6 bases, with 16 bases between the two germline ends. The CDR3 DNA reads as TGTGCCAGCAGCCTAGGACTCACGTACCCCGGGGAGCTGTTTTTT. This translates into CASSLGLTYPGELFF.

For the CDR3, the DNA is TGTGCCAGCGCCCTCGGGGAGACCCAGTACTTC. Its protein is CASALGETQYF. The chain combines TRBV28 with TRBJ2-5; D is unresolved. The CDR3 contains 11 residues. Trimming shortened V by 8 bases and J by 5 bases, and 9 bases separated the two germline ends. Germline CDR1 and CDR2: MDHEN and SYDVKM.

This chain connects TRBV28 to TRBJ2-1, with D possibly matching TRBD2 (5 bases). Germline V gene sequence: CDR1 MDHEN, CDR2 SYDVKM. This CDR3 has 15 amino acids. Trimming stripped 6 bases from V and 2 bases from J, with 14 bases between. In DNA, the CDR3 is TGTGCCAGCAGGAGAGAGGGCCTCACCTACAATGAGCAGTTCTTC. Translation gives CASRREGLTYNEQFF.

The V call is TRBV19, the J call TRBJ1-1; 8 bases are shared with TRBD1. Trimming removed 4 bases from V and 4 bases from J; junction bases left unmatched: 8. CDR3 length: 15 amino acids. Looked up from germline, CDR1 is LNHDA and CDR2 is SQIVND (reference sequence). CDR3 nucleotide sequence: TGTGCCAGTAGTAAGACAGGGGAGTGGAGCACTGAAGCTTTCTTT. Protein sequence: CASSKTGEWSTEAFF.

The chain uses TRBV28 and TRBJ1-4; perhaps TRBD1 as D (6 bases). V was pared by 5 bases and J by 8 bases, with 18 bases between. The CDR3 spans 15 residues. Germline assignment: CDR1 MDHEN and CDR2 SYDVKM. The DNA for the CDR3 is TGTGCCAGCAGTCCCGGTGGGGGGGCGGGAGAAAAACTGTTTTTT. It translates to CASSPGGGAGEKLFF.

The CDR3 nucleotides are TGTGCCTGGACAACAGGGAACACTGAAGCTTTCTTT. This gives the protein CAWTTGNTEAFF. This sequence joins TRBV30 and TRBJ1-1; D perhaps matches TRBD1 (5 bases). The CDR3 runs to 12 residues. Trimming pared 4 bases from V and 1 base from J, leaving 7 bases between. Germline CDR1 reads GTSNPN; CDR2 reads SVGIG (reference sequence).

The chain has TRBV7-6 and TRBJ1-1; D might be TRBD1 (5 bases). The CDR3 sequence is 15 residues long. Per the germline V gene, CDR1 is SGHVS and CDR2 is FNYEAQ. V lost 2 bases, J lost 5 bases, and 15 bases lay in between. CDR3 in DNA: TGTGCCAGCAGCTTACAGCCAGGCTGGGGGACTGAAGCTTTCTTT. Protein sequence: CASSLQPGWGTEAFF.

V usage is TRBV29-1 and J usage is TRBJ1-4; D unresolved. There are 13 residues in the CDR3. Looked up from germline, CDR1 is SQVTM and CDR2 is ANQGSEA. V was pared by 7 bases and J by 4 bases, with 13 bases between. This CDR3 is CSGRTDLNEKLFF. The CDR3 region has the DNA TGCAGCGGGAGGACCGACCTTAATGAAAAACTGTTTTTT.

The J gene is TRBJ1-2, the V gene TRBV7-2; tentative D call: TRBD1 (5 bases). Looked up from germline, CDR1 is SGHTA and CDR2 is FQGNSA. V gave up 3 bases and J gave up 4 bases, with 9 bases separating them. The CDR3 length is 13 residues. DNA for the CDR3: TGTGCCAGCAGCTTCAAGGGGACCTATGGCTACACCTTC. The encoded protein is CASSFKGTYGYTF.

The chain uses TRBV2 and TRBJ2-1; D possibly uses TRBD1 or TRBD2 (5 bases each). Trimming took off 6 bases at V and 9 bases at J, with 18 bases between the two ends. Germline CDR1 and CDR2: SNHLY and FYNNEI. The CDR3 extends over 14 amino acids. CDR3 sequence (DNA): TGTGCCAGCAGCCAAGGGACCCGGGAAGTTGAGCAGTTCTTC. It codes for CASSQGTREVEQFF.